This passage covers 26 T cell receptor beta chains from one sample sequenced in a study of cytomegalovirus exposure and HLA in healthy donors. The PCR ran on 60 Vbeta and 13 Jbeta primers. TCRdb's copy holds only in-frame clones and misses some; the assay was immunoSEQ multiplex PCR. This table holds under 120,000 clones, roughly three fifths found once. Source material: PBMCs. The source is a man aged 25 to 40 in good health and CMV-seropositive.

The chain is built from TRBV6-5 and TRBJ1-6; TRBD1 agrees at 7 bases. The CDR3 has 13 residues. Germline V gene sequence: CDR1 MNHEY, CDR2 SVGAGI. V lost 4 bases and J lost 7; bases outside the gene matches: 1. CDR3 DNA sequence: TGTGCCAGCAGTTTGGACAGGAATTCACCCCTCCACTTT. Translated: CASSLDRNSPLHF.

The chain uses TRBV4-1 and TRBJ1-6; D remains ambiguous. The CDR3 extends over 14 amino acids. Trimming pared 1 base from V and 14 bases from J, leaving 15 bases between. Germline V CDR1 and CDR2: MGHRA, YSYEKL. The CDR3: CASSQVGSGFALHF. The CDR3 DNA follows: TGCGCCAGCAGCCAAGTCGGGAGTGGATTTGCCCTCCACTTT.

This clone was detected only once. V is TRBV10-2 and J is TRBJ2-2; 9 bases fit TRBD1. V shed 4 bases, J shed 6 bases, and the junction held 6 bases outside the gene matches. The germline V gene has CDR1 WSHSY and CDR2 SAAADI. The CDR3 extends over 15 amino acids. This CDR3 reads CASSASGQGSGELFF. The CDR3 region has the DNA TGCGCCAGCAGTGCTTCGGGACAGGGATCCGGGGAGCTGTTTTTT.

This clone was seen more than once but under ten times. This rearrangement joins TRBV9 to TRBJ2-3; 14 bases are a match to TRBD2. This CDR3 region has 16 residues. CDR1 and CDR2 (germline): SGDLS, YYNGEE. Trimming cost V 4 bases and J 5 bases; bases outside gene matches: 6. DNA for the CDR3: TGTGCCAGCAGCTCACGGACTAGCGGGAGGATAGATACGCAGTATTTT. This translates into CASSSRTSGRIDTQYF. Filled out from reference TRBV9 and TRBJ2-3, the complete variable domain reads DSGVTQTPKHLITATGQRVTLRCSPRSGDLSVYWYQQSLDQGLQFLIQYYNGEERAKGNILERFSAQQFPDLHSELNLSSLELGDSALYFCASSSRTSGRIDTQYFGPGTRLTVL.

This rearrangement joins TRBV5-6 to TRBJ2-1; no reliable D call. Germline lookup yields CDR1 SGHDT and CDR2 YYEEEE. V was shortened by 4 bases and J by 8 bases, with 10 bases between the two germline ends. The CDR3 totals 12 residues. CDR3 nucleotides: TGTGCCAGCAGCCGTCACCGGGATGAGCAGTTCTTC. Its translation is CASSRHRDEQFF.

The chain has TRBV29-1 and TRBJ2-7; tentative D call: TRBD1 (5 bases). The ends were cut back, 6 bases at V and 7 bases at J, with 16 bases in the middle. The CDR3 spans 12 residues. Looked up from germline, CDR1 is SQVTM and CDR2 is ANQGSEA. The CDR3 DNA reads as TGCAGCGTAGGTACAGGTTCTGGAGAGCAGTACTTC. Its protein is CSVGTGSGEQYF.

This clone was seen a handful of times. The chain couples TRBV6-6 to TRBJ1-1, with D possibly TRBD1 on 6 matching bases. This CDR3 has 12 residues. CDR1 and CDR2 (germline): MNHNY, SVGAGI (reference sequence). Trimming pared 2 bases from V and 8 bases from J, leaving 9 bases between. For the CDR3, the DNA is TGTGCCAGCAGTTACGGGGGGGGCGAAGCTTTCTTT. It yields the protein CASSYGGGEAFF.

Here the CDR3 DNA reads TGTGCCAGCTCACTTAGTTATAGCAATCAGCCCCAGCATTTT. This codes for CASSLSYSNQPQHF. The J gene is TRBJ1-5, the V gene TRBV18; D is unresolved. With 4 bases removed from V and 0 bases from J, the gap between germline ends came to 7 bases. Germline V CDR1 and CDR2: KGHSH, LQKENI. The CDR3 runs 14 residues.

This clone was counted between two and nine times. The chain has TRBV19 and TRBJ1-2, with D possibly TRBD1 on 6 matching bases. V gave up 7 bases and J gave up 7 bases, with 19 bases separating them. CDR1 is LNHDA, CDR2 SQIVND, per germline (reference sequence). The CDR3 is made up of 14 amino acids. The CDR3 DNA follows: TGTGCCAGTAACTCGCCGCAGGGGCCCTTTGGCTACACCTTC. Its translation is CASNSPQGPFGYTF.

V gene TRBV5-1 combines with J gene TRBJ1-2, with D possibly being TRBD1 (5 bases). Trimming removed 2 bases at V and 6 bases at J, with 14 bases between. The CDR3 consists of 14 residues. CDR1 is SGHRS and CDR2 is YFSETQ in the germline V gene. CDR3 bases: TGCGCCAGCAGCTTTGCGGGGGGGGAGAATGGCTACACCTTC. Translation: CASSFAGGENGYTF.

The chain is built from TRBV2 and TRBJ1-2, with 9 bases that match TRBD1. The CDR3 totals 16 residues. Germline V CDR1 and CDR2: SNHLY, FYNNEI. V lost 3 bases to trimming and J lost 4 bases; unmatched junction nucleotides: 9. CDR3 protein: CASSDLRDRALYGYTF. The CDR3 DNA reads TGTGCCAGCAGTGATCTCCGGGACAGGGCCCTCTATGGCTACACCTTC.

CDR3 residues: CASRAQGGGSTEAFF. CDR3 nucleotides: TGTGCCAGCAGGGCCCAAGGGGGAGGGAGCACTGAAGCTTTCTTT. This chain uses TRBV27 with TRBJ1-1, with D possibly matching TRBD1 (6 bases). The CDR3 sequence is 15 residues long. In germline, CDR1 is MNHEY, CDR2 SMNVEV (reference sequence). V gave up 6 bases and J gave up 4 bases, with 18 bases separating them.

The chain recombines TRBV27 with TRBJ2-7; D is uncertain. Trimming removed 5 bases at V and 6 bases at J, with 11 bases between. There are 12 residues in the CDR3. Germline V CDR1 and CDR2: MNHEY, SMNVEV (reference sequence). CDR3 sequence reads: CASSRPTGEQYF. DNA of the CDR3: TGTGCCAGCAGTCGACCAACGGGCGAGCAGTACTTC.

The table lists this clone with a few counts. The chain carries TRBV11-2 and TRBJ1-3; TRBD1 matches at 8 bases. Germline loops: CDR1 SGHAT, CDR2 FQNNGV. Unmatched junction bases numbered 8, after V lost 5 bases and J lost 5 bases. The CDR3 is 15 residues long. The CDR3 bases are TGTGCCAGCAGCCGGGCAGGGGGCAGTAGAAACACCATATATTTT. It encodes CASSRAGGSRNTIYF.

The chain employs TRBV4-1 and TRBJ1-5; 8 bases map to TRBD1. Per germline, CDR1 MGHRA and CDR2 YSYEKL. The CDR3 runs to 14 residues. V was clipped by 2 bases and J by 5 bases; unmatched bases: 2. The CDR3 DNA follows: TGCGCCAGCAGCCAACCAGGGGGCTATCAGCCCCAGCATTTT. The encoded protein is CASSQPGGYQPQHF.

A single count supports this clone. This sequence joins TRBV11-2 and TRBJ1-1, with D uncertain. The CDR3 is 13 residues long. Germline CDR1 is SGHAT and CDR2 is FQNNGV. Trimming took 5 bases from V and 2 from J, leaving 9 bases between them. CDR3 in amino acids: CASSPNLNTEAFF. CDR3 bases: TGTGCCAGCAGCCCTAACTTAAACACTGAAGCTTTCTTT.

J is TRBJ1-1 and V is TRBV4-1, with D hard to call. CDR1 is MGHRA and CDR2 is YSYEKL in the germline V gene. The CDR3 runs 14 residues. With 4 bases removed from V and 7 bases from J, the gap between germline ends came to 16 bases. The chain's CDR3 is CASSLLTGSGEAFF. The DNA of the CDR3 is TGCGCCAGCAGCCTTTTGACGGGGTCGGGTGAAGCTTTCTTT.

The chain combines TRBV6-1 with TRBJ2-7; 14 bases are shared with TRBD2. The CDR3 spans 16 residues. J gave up 0 bases and V 5 bases, and 3 bases lay outside the gene matches. Germline V gene lookup returns CDR1 MNHNS and CDR2 SASEGT. CDR3 coding DNA: TGTGCCAGCAGTAAAGGGACTAGCGGGGGCTCCTACGAGCAGTACTTC. Translated: CASSKGTSGGSYEQYF.

The rearrangement uses TRBV4-1 and TRBJ2-7; D is unclear. V was clipped by 1 base and J by 10 bases, with 14 bases between them. CDR3 length: 13 residues. Germline-derived CDR1 and CDR2 are MGHRA and YSYEKL. CDR3 DNA sequence: TGCGCCAGCAGCCAAGCTACAGTTTACGGTCAGTACTTC. Its protein product is CASSQATVYGQYF.

This chain links TRBV10-3 with TRBJ1-3; unclear D gene. Looked up from germline, CDR1 is ENHRY and CDR2 is SYGVKD. This CDR3 is 12 amino acids long. V was shortened by 6 bases and J by 4 bases, with 7 bases between the two germline ends. The CDR3 sequence is CAIREAGNTIYF. The CDR3 DNA sequence: TGTGCCATCAGAGAAGCAGGAAACACCATATATTTT.

V is TRBV11-3 and J is TRBJ2-7; no definite D call. Germline V gene lookup returns CDR1 SGHNT and CDR2 YENEEA. The CDR3 has 13 amino acids. The V and J ends lost 5 bases and 0 bases respectively, with 8 bases between them. This CDR3 reads CASSKHFSYEQYF. CDR3 bases: TGTGCCAGCAGCAAACATTTCTCCTACGAGCAGTACTTC.

The chain links TRBV7-2 to TRBJ2-7; 9 nucleotides align to TRBD2. J was trimmed by 8 bases and V by 5 bases; bases with no gene match: 16. CDR1 SGHTA and CDR2 FQGNSA come from the germline V gene. The length of the CDR3 is 16 residues. The CDR3 DNA reads TGTGCCAGCAGCCTACCTCCGGGACTAGCAGAGGTTAAGCAGTACTTC. Amino acid sequence: CASSLPPGLAEVKQYF.

The chain couples TRBV11-2 to TRBJ1-4, with 7 bases matching TRBD1. The CDR3 covers 16 residues. The V segment lost 5 bases and the J segment 4 bases; nucleotides outside the gene matches: 10. The germline gives CDR1 SGHAT, CDR2 FQNNGV. CDR3 in amino acids: CASSPNLGQNNEKLFF. The CDR3 DNA follows: TGTGCCAGCAGCCCAAACCTGGGACAGAATAATGAAAAACTGTTTTTT.

V gene TRBV6-5 combines with J gene TRBJ1-5; D unclear. Per germline, CDR1 MNHEY and CDR2 SVGAGI. V lost 6 bases to trimming and J lost 5 bases, with 8 bases between them. CDR3 length: 12 residues. The CDR3 DNA reads as TGTGCCAGCAGGGCCGGGGATCAGCCCCAGCATTTT. This sequence encodes CASRAGDQPQHF.

The count of this clone is one. The chain recombines TRBV11-3 with TRBJ2-3; D perhaps matches TRBD1 (6 bases). CDR3 length: 16 residues. The ends were cut back, 0 bases at V and 1 base at J, with 11 bases in the middle. Germline lookup yields CDR1 SGHNT and CDR2 YENEEA. The CDR3 sequence: CASSLDQGTGTDTQYF. CDR3 bases: TGTGCCAGCAGCTTAGATCAGGGGACCGGCACAGATACGCAGTATTTT.

This clone was observed a handful of times. J is TRBJ2-3 and V is TRBV19, with 7 bases identical to TRBD1. Germline V gene data show CDR1 as LNHDA and CDR2 as SQIVND (reference sequence). The CDR3 length is 12 residues. In nucleotides, the CDR3 is TGTGCGTCGGGACAGCGTACAGATACGCAGTATTTT. This encodes CASGQRTDTQYF.